A selection of T cell receptor beta chains follows, all from one sample in a study of cytomegalovirus exposure and HLA in healthy donors. The table came from immunoSEQ multiplex PCR; TCRdb's copy has only in-frame clones and leaves some out. Among 250,000 to 350,000 clones listed, just over 85% were seen once. The source material was PBMCs. All receptors come from a man between 40 and 49 years old in good health and CMV-seropositive. Each CDR3 is given with its conserved first and last residue. D genes are given only for firm matches. Part of the rows lack a size; the others show once, few, many or a class for expanded clones.

j_call v_call clone_size d_call cdr3_nt cdr3_aa
TRBJ2-7 TRBV5-4 NA TRBD2 TGTGCCAGCAGCCCGAGGACTAGCGGGGGAACCTACGAGCAGTACTTC CASSPRTSGGTYEQYF
TRBJ2-3 TRBV6-1 NA NA TGTGCCAGCAGTGCCACTAGGGGGGAGGGGGAAACGCAGTATTTT CASSATRGEGETQYF
TRBJ1-3 TRBV4-1 NA TRBD1 TGCGCCAGCAGCCCGACAGGGGCCTCTGGAAACACCATATATTTT CASSPTGASGNTIYF
TRBJ2-7 TRBV4-2 NA TRBD1 TGTGCCAGCAGCCAAGGGTTGACAGGGGGCTCCTACGAGCAGTACTTC CASSQGLTGGSYEQYF
TRBJ2-4 TRBV7-9 NA TRBD1 TGTGCCAGCAGCCCTAGGACAGGGCGCTTAATAGCCAAAAACATTCAGTACTTC CASSPRTGRLIAKNIQYF
TRBJ1-4 TRBV4-1 NA TRBD1 TGCGCCAGCAGCCAAGGGACGACAGGGACTAATGAAAAACTGTTTTTT CASSQGTTGTNEKLFF
TRBJ2-7 TRBV27 NA TRBD2 TGTGCCAGCAGCAGTGGGTGGGTAGCGGGAGGGCGACCCTACGAGCAGTACTTC CASSSGWVAGGRPYEQYF
TRBJ2-1 TRBV5-6 NA NA TGTGCCAGCGTTACCCAGCGCTACAATGAGCAGTTCTTC CASVTQRYNEQFF
TRBJ2-1 TRBV5-8 NA NA TGTGCCAGCAGCTTGGCCGTGGCGGGGGCCTCCTACAATGAGCAGTTCTTC CASSLAVAGASYNEQFF
TRBJ2-7 TRBV18 NA TRBD1 TGTGCCAGCTCACGGGACAGAGATTACGAGCAGTACTTC CASSRDRDYEQYF
TRBJ2-7 TRBV7-4 NA NA TGTGCCAGCAGCCTGCAAGGGGAAGTCTACGAGCAGTACTTC CASSLQGEVYEQYF
TRBJ1-5 TRBV6-6 few NA TGTGCCAGCGAGCGGGTGAGGGATCAGCCCCAGCATTTT CASERVRDQPQHF